This TCR beta chain emerged from a study of PD-1 blockade in mismatch repair-deficient tumors. This CDR3 is 16 amino acids long. CDR1 is LGHNT, CDR2 FRNRAP, per germline. Deletions cut 5 bases from V and 4 bases from J, with 17 bases between. Using immunoSEQ multiplex PCR, the repertoire was profiled, and TCRdb retains in-frame clones only, with some absent. The sample yields approximately 100,000 clones, 70% to 85% seen once. The sequence was collected from an adult with mismatch repair-deficient cancer. The chain recombines TRBV12-5 with TRBJ2-2; no clear D. Specimen: peripheral blood, collected approximately 8 months after starting pembrolizumab. CDR3 in amino acids: CASGPVGPLFTGELFF. CDR3 nucleotides: TGTGCTAGTGGTCCCGTTGGTCCACTATTCACCGGGGAGCTGTTTTTT. Together with reference TRBV12-5 and TRBJ2-2, the CDR3 gives the full variable domain: DARVTQTPRHKVTEMGQEVTMRCQPILGHNTVFWYRQTMMQGLELLAYFRNRAPLDDSGMPKDRFSAEMPDATLATLKIQPSEPRDSAVYFCASGPVGPLFTGELFFGEGSRLTVL.